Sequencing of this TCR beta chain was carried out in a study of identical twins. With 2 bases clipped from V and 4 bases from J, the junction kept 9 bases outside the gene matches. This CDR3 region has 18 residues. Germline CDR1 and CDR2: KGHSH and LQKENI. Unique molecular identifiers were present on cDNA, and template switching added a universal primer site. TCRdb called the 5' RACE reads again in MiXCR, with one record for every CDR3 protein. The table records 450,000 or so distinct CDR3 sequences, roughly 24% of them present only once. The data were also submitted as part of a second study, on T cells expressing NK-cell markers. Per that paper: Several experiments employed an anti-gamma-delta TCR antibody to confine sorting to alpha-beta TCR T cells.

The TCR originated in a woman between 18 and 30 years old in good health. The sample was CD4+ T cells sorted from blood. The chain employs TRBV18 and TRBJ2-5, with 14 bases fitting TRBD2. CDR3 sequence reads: CASSPGLAGGGPGETQYF. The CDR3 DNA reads TGTGCCAGCTCACCAGGACTAGCGGGGGGCGGCCCAGGAGAGACCCAGTACTTC. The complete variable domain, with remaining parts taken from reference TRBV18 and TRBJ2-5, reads NAGVMQNPRHLVRRRGQEARLRCSPMKGHSHVYWYRQLPEEGLKFMVYLQKENIIDESGMPKERFSAEFPKEGPSILRIQQVVRGDSAAYFCASSPGLAGGGPGETQYFGPGTRLLVL.